The 10 T cell receptor beta chains below were found in one sample sequenced in a study of blood T cell repertoires in COVID-19. Method: immunoSEQ multiplex PCR; TCRdb's copy keeps in-frame clones and lacks some. Of fewer than 250,000 clones in the sample, about 85% were seen once. The sequenced material came from peripheral blood. The receptors were sampled from a human donor in a cohort sampled during active COVID-19.

This clone was seen a few times. The rearrangement joins TRBV24-1 to TRBJ2-3; 15 bases line up with TRBD2. Germline V gene sequence: CDR1 KGHDR, CDR2 SFDVKD. J lost 0 bases, V lost 0 bases, and 0 bases had no gene match. CDR3 size: 18 residues. This CDR3 is CATSDLGTSGGSTDTQYF. The DNA for the CDR3 is TGTGCCACCAGTGATTTGGGGACTAGCGGGGGGAGCACAGATACGCAGTATTTT.

The chain couples TRBV5-1 to TRBJ1-2; possible D gene TRBD1, 5 bases. From germline, CDR1 is SGHRS and CDR2 YFSETQ. The ends were cut back, 4 bases at V and 6 bases at J, with 16 bases in the middle. The CDR3 length is 14 residues. The CDR3 region is CASSHDSAINGYTF. The CDR3, as DNA: TGCGCCAGCAGCCATGACAGTGCAATTAATGGCTACACCTTC. The full variable domain, in which reference TRBV5-1 and TRBJ1-2 provide the parts outside the CDR3, is KAGVTQTPRYLIKTRGQQVTLSCSPISGHRSVSWYQQTPGQGLQFLFEYFSETQRNKGNFPGRFSGRQFSNSRSEMNVSTLELGDSALYLCASSHDSAINGYTFGSGTRLTVV.

The V and J genes are TRBV11-2 and TRBJ2-5, with TRBD1 matching over 9 bases. There are 14 residues in the CDR3. Looked up from germline, CDR1 is SGHAT and CDR2 is FQNNGV. V lost 4 bases to trimming and J lost 5 bases; unmatched junction nucleotides: 5. The CDR3 sequence: CASSSGQGGETQYF. CDR3 nucleotides: TGTGCCAGCAGCTCGGGACAGGGAGGCGAGACCCAGTACTTC.

The CDR3 loop reads CASSLGTGGKETQYF. CDR3 DNA: TGTGCCAGCAGTTTGGGGACAGGCGGAAAAGAGACCCAGTACTTC. The V gene is TRBV27, the J gene TRBJ2-5; 8 nucleotides agree with TRBD1. The V gene's germline CDR1 is MNHEY and CDR2 SMNVEV (reference sequence). The CDR3 has 15 amino acids. Trimming cost V 3 bases and J 3 bases; bases outside gene matches: 6.

This clone was detected ten times or more. For the CDR3, the DNA is TGTGCCAGCAGTTTATTCGCGACAGGTACTGGAAACACCATATATTTT. Residues: CASSLFATGTGNTIYF. The V call is TRBV28, the J call TRBJ1-3, with D tentatively TRBD1 (6 bases). This CDR3 is built from 16 residues. Germline values: CDR1 MDHEN, CDR2 SYDVKM. Between the trimmed V and J ends, which lost 1 base and 2 bases, there was a span of 12 bases.

This chain uses TRBV9 with TRBJ1-2; D uncertain. From germline, CDR1 is SGDLS and CDR2 YYNGEE. V lost 0 bases to trimming and J lost 6 bases, with 15 bases between them. This CDR3 is built from 15 residues. The CDR3: CASSVGPGIRNGYTF. CDR3 bases: TGTGCCAGCAGCGTAGGTCCGGGGATTAGGAATGGCTACACCTTC.

This clone showed up just once. The gene calls are TRBV29-1 and TRBJ1-4; D might be TRBD1 (6 bases). The CDR3 length is 14 residues. The V gene's germline CDR1 is SQVTM and CDR2 ANQGSEA. V was cut by 4 bases and J by 12 bases, with 21 bases left in between. The CDR3 sequence: CSVALDRPSRELFF. The CDR3, as DNA: TGCAGCGTTGCTCTCGACAGGCCCTCCCGGGAACTGTTTTTT.

The chain is built from TRBV27 and TRBJ2-1, with TRBD2 matching 9 bases. This CDR3 is built from 15 residues. Per the germline V gene, CDR1 is MNHEY and CDR2 is SMNVEV (reference sequence). Unmatched junction bases numbered 12, after V lost 8 bases and J lost 7 bases. In DNA, the CDR3 is TGTGCCAGCTCTAAGGTACTAGCGGGCGTGAATGAGCAGTTCTTC. This translates into CASSKVLAGVNEQFF.

The chain uses TRBV6-5 and TRBJ1-5, with 7 bases identical to TRBD1. In germline, CDR1 is MNHEY, CDR2 SVGAGI. CDR3 size: 15 residues. Trimming removed 5 bases from V and 4 bases from J; junction bases left unmatched: 8. CDR3 coding DNA: TGTGCCAGCAGTCCGCAGGGACAGTTAAATCAGCCCCAGCATTTT. Residues: CASSPQGQLNQPQHF.

V usage is TRBV7-7 and J usage is TRBJ2-5, with 7 bases that match TRBD1. The V gene end was trimmed by 8 bases and the J gene end by 0 bases; junction bases not matched to a gene: 9. Looked up from germline, CDR1 is SSHAT and CDR2 is FNYEAQ (reference sequence). The CDR3 contains 15 residues. The CDR3 DNA follows: TGTGCCAGCTCCCCCAACAGGGGTCACCAAGAGACCCAGTACTTC. Its protein is CASSPNRGHQETQYF.